This TCR beta chain was observed in a study of blood T cell repertoires in COVID-19. At the level of the study: Sample material is recorded as cDNA or gDNA derived from T cells, B-cell-depleted T cells, or PBMCs.

V was clipped by 5 bases and J by 3 bases; unmatched bases: 3. There are 13 residues in the CDR3. Germline loops: CDR1 GTSNPN, CDR2 SVGIG (reference sequence). The assay was immunoSEQ multiplex PCR, and TCRdb's table has in-frame clones only and misses some. The sample holds 70,000 to 95,000 clones, 75% to 85% seen once. The V and J genes are TRBV30 and TRBJ1-5, with 8 bases lining up with TRBD1. The TCR comes from a human donor in a cohort sampled during active COVID-19. Material for sequencing was peripheral blood. The CDR3 sequence is CAWGQGVNQPQHF. CDR3 DNA: TGTGCCTGGGGACAGGGTGTCAATCAGCCCCAGCATTTT.